The 31 T cell receptor beta chains presented below share a single source sample, sequenced in a study of T cells expressing NK-cell markers. Using the 5' RACE reads, TCRdb records one entry per CDR3 protein without DNA. This table lists around 550,000 distinct CDR3 sequences. The sequenced sample was blood T cells: a sorted CD56 or NKG2C T cell subset, CD4+ or CD8+ T cells, or bulk PBMC T cells (not recorded which). These TCRs come from a man younger than 35 in good health.

The chain is built from TRBV2 and TRBJ2-3; without DNA, the TCRdb call of TRBD1 cannot be checked. The CDR3 spans 14 residues. Germline V gene sequence: CDR1 SNHLY, CDR2 FYNNEI. The CDR3 sequence is CASSSLDRAYLQYF. Using reference TRBV2 and TRBJ2-3 for the parts outside the CDR3, the full variable domain is EPEVTQTPSHQVTQMGQEVILRCVPISNHLYFYWYRQILGQKVEFLVSFYNNEISEKSEIFDDQFSVERPDGSNFTLKIRSTKLEDSAMYFCASSSLDRAYLQYFGPGTRLTVL.

V and J are TRBV11-2 and TRBJ2-7; absent DNA, TCRdb's TRBD1 call cannot be checked. Germline CDR1 and CDR2: SGHAT and FQNNGV. The CDR3 covers 14 residues. The CDR3 reads CASSSPTGTYEQYF.

The genes are TRBV5-5 and TRBJ2-1; TCRdb proposes TRBD1, but this gene call is untestable without DNA. Per germline, CDR1 SGHKS and CDR2 YYEKEE (reference sequence). The CDR3 sequence is 15 residues long. CDR3 sequence reads: CASSLDRAAYNEQFF.

The chain recombines TRBV12-3 or TRBV12-4 with TRBJ2-7; the D call of TRBD2 rests on TCRdb alone, since no DNA is present to check it. The CDR3 has 15 residues. CDR3 sequence: CASSSVASGTYEQYF.

The chain is built from TRBV7-2 and TRBJ2-4; TCRdb names TRBD1, which stays unverified in the absence of DNA. The V gene's germline CDR1 is SGHTA and CDR2 FQGNSA. CDR3 length: 17 amino acids. The CDR3 sequence: CASSSQVGGEAKNIQYF.

V and J are TRBV15 and TRBJ2-1. This CDR3 has 17 residues. Germline V CDR1 and CDR2: LNHNV, YYDKDF (reference sequence). The CDR3 sequence: CATSRDQVLSSYNEQFF.

This chain links TRBV25-1 with TRBJ2-5. This CDR3 has 13 residues. The germline V gene has CDR1 MGHDK and CDR2 SYGVNS. The CDR3 reads CASSDYLGETQYF.

J is TRBJ1-2 and V is TRBV29-1; the D gene TCRdb calls, TRBD1, cannot be checked with no DNA. Per germline, CDR1 SQVTM and CDR2 ANQGSEA. The CDR3 consists of 12 residues. CDR3 sequence: CSVGDRESGYTF.

The rearrangement links TRBV5-1 to TRBJ2-4. CDR1 and CDR2 (germline): SGHRS, YFSETQ. The CDR3 has 15 amino acids. CDR3 sequence: CASSWGQTIKNIQYF.

The chain has TRBV10-3 and TRBJ2-6; as DNA is missing, the TRBD1 call by TCRdb cannot be tested. The germline CDR1 and CDR2 sequences are ENHRY and SYGVKD. The CDR3 is 15 residues long. The CDR3 sequence is CAISDTGSGANVLTF.

This sequence joins TRBV9 and TRBJ2-3; TCRdb designates TRBD1, a call that cannot be tested without DNA. The CDR3 runs 13 residues. CDR1 is SGDLS and CDR2 is YYNGEE in the germline V gene. CDR3 amino acids: CASSVRTTDTQYF. The full variable domain, in which reference TRBV9 and TRBJ2-3 provide the parts outside the CDR3, is DSGVTQTPKHLITATGQRVTLRCSPRSGDLSVYWYQQSLDQGLQFLIQYYNGEERAKGNILERFSAQQFPDLHSELNLSSLELGDSALYFCASSVRTTDTQYFGPGTRLTVL.

The chain links TRBV12-3 or TRBV12-4 to TRBJ2-2; the D call of TRBD2 rests on TCRdb alone, since no DNA is present to check it. The length of the CDR3 is 14 residues. The CDR3 sequence is CASRPGTSSGELFF.

The V gene is TRBV12-3 or TRBV12-4, the J gene TRBJ2-7; there is no DNA to check the TCRdb D call of TRBD2. The CDR3 is 14 residues long. Here the CDR3 reads CASSPPVVVSPQYF.

The chain joins TRBV3-1 to TRBJ2-1. This CDR3 region has 14 residues. The germline gives CDR1 LGHDT, CDR2 YNNKEL (reference sequence). CDR3 in amino acids: CASSPGNSWDEQFF.

V and J are TRBV10-3 and TRBJ2-7; TCRdb gives TRBD2 as the D gene, but with no DNA this cannot be confirmed. Germline CDR1 and CDR2: ENHRY and SYGVKD. The CDR3 sequence is 15 residues long. The chain's CDR3 is CAIRNLAGDKYEQYF.

The V gene is TRBV7-2, the J gene TRBJ1-2. Germline assignment: CDR1 SGHTA and CDR2 FQGNSA. This CDR3 region has 12 residues. CDR3 loop: CASSFKNYGYTF.

The chain combines TRBV20-1 with TRBJ2-7; lacking DNA, the TRBD1 call made by TCRdb goes unchecked. CDR1 is DFQATT and CDR2 is SNEGSKA in the germline V gene (reference sequence). The CDR3 runs 16 residues. CDR3 loop: CSARDSEGGSHYEQYF.

The chain recombines TRBV7-2 with TRBJ1-1; TCRdb names TRBD1, which stays unverified in the absence of DNA. The CDR3 totals 11 residues. Germline V gene lookup returns CDR1 SGHTA and CDR2 FQGNSA. The CDR3 loop is CASSPWGEAFF.

The V call is TRBV2, the J call TRBJ1-1; TCRdb's D gene call, TRBD1, goes unchecked for lack of DNA. This CDR3 region has 13 residues. Per the germline V gene, CDR1 is SNHLY and CDR2 is FYNNEI. The CDR3 is CARKLRENTEAFF.

The V call is TRBV29-1, the J call TRBJ2-7; there is no DNA to check the TCRdb D call of TRBD2. CDR3 length: 13 amino acids. Looked up from germline, CDR1 is SQVTM and CDR2 is ANQGSEA. The CDR3 loop is CSALSNAGEEQYF.

This chain uses TRBV15 with TRBJ2-3. From germline, CDR1 is LNHNV and CDR2 YYDKDF (reference sequence). The CDR3 is 16 amino acids. Here the CDR3 reads CATSREQSYGTDTQYF.

J is TRBJ2-5 and V is TRBV5-1; TCRdb's assignment of TRBD1 cannot be checked, as there is no DNA. From germline, CDR1 is SGHRS and CDR2 YFSETQ. CDR3 length: 15 residues. This chain's CDR3 is CASSLDGRVVETQYF.

The chain joins TRBV5-1 to TRBJ2-7; lacking DNA, the TRBD1 call made by TCRdb goes unchecked. Germline V gene data show CDR1 as SGHRS and CDR2 as YFSETQ. CDR3 length equals 13 residues. The CDR3 sequence is CASSLSGGYEQYF.

The chain uses TRBV20-1 and TRBJ1-3; TCRdb returns TRBD1, unconfirmable since there is no DNA. Germline CDR1 DFQATT, CDR2 SNEGSKA (reference sequence). There are 14 residues in the CDR3. The CDR3 is CSATGGLAGNTIYF.

The rearrangement links TRBV5-1 to TRBJ1-2; the TCRdb call, TRBD1, lacks DNA for checking. This CDR3 has 14 residues. The germline CDR1 and CDR2 sequences are SGHRS and YFSETQ. The CDR3: CASSIQDTNYGYTF.

The chain is built from TRBV2 and TRBJ2-4; the D gene TCRdb calls, TRBD1, cannot be checked with no DNA. The CDR3 sequence is 17 residues long. Germline loops: CDR1 SNHLY, CDR2 FYNNEI. CDR3 protein: CASSNSPLGDGQNIQYF.

This chain connects TRBV27 to TRBJ2-1; TCRdb's D call, TRBD2, is unchecked because there is no DNA. CDR1 is MNHEY and CDR2 is SMNVEV in the germline V gene (reference sequence). The CDR3 runs 11 residues. The CDR3 protein is CASSTTGEQFF.

This chain joins TRBV27 and TRBJ2-5; no DNA is available, so the TRBD2 call from TCRdb remains unchecked. Germline CDR1 and CDR2: MNHEY and SMNVEV (reference sequence). This CDR3 region has 16 residues. CDR3 sequence: CASSYEGPMFGETQYF.

The genes are TRBV12-3 or TRBV12-4 and TRBJ1-5; TCRdb reports TRBD1, a call that lacks DNA to check it against. This CDR3 has 11 amino acids. CDR3 in amino acids: CASTSRGPQHF.

V usage is TRBV12-3 or TRBV12-4 and J usage is TRBJ2-1; TCRdb picks TRBD2, but there is no DNA to check that call. The CDR3 length is 18 residues. CDR3 region: CASRYLVAGGPGYNEQFF.

The rearrangement uses TRBV18 and TRBJ2-4; the D call of TRBD2 rests on TCRdb alone, since no DNA is present to check it. CDR1 and CDR2 (germline): KGHSH, LQKENI. The CDR3 is 15 residues long. This chain's CDR3 is CASRETSGTKNIQYF.